This passage covers 16 T cell receptor beta chains from one sample sequenced in a study of T cell responses to AZD1222 COVID-19 vaccine. Only in-frame clones appear in the TCRdb table, and some are missing; sequencing was by immunoSEQ multiplex PCR. This table has some 100,000 clones, over 75% appearing once. The sequenced sample was peripheral blood, obtained on day 0 of AZD1222 vaccination. Receptor source: an adult in good health.

The genes are TRBV3-1 (or the pseudogene TRBV3-2) and TRBJ1-1; D perhaps matches TRBD1 (5 bases). CDR3 length: 15 amino acids. Germline CDR1 and CDR2: LGHDT and YNNKEL (reference sequence). V lost 4 bases and J lost 0, with 12 bases in between. CDR3 in DNA: TGTGCCAGCAGCCCACCTAGGGGATTGAACACTGAAGCTTTCTTT. Residues: CASSPPRGLNTEAFF.

V and J are TRBV19 and TRBJ2-1; 9 bases line up with TRBD2. The CDR3 has 14 residues. CDR1 LNHDA and CDR2 SQIVND come from the germline V gene (reference sequence). Trimming cost V 3 bases and J 7 bases; bases outside gene matches: 4. CDR3 in amino acids: CASSISTSGNEQFF. DNA for the CDR3: TGTGCCAGTAGTATCTCGACTAGCGGTAATGAGCAGTTCTTC.

V and J are TRBV5-4 and TRBJ2-3; tentative D call: TRBD1 (5 bases). This CDR3 spans 15 amino acids. V was pared by 0 bases and J by 2 bases, with 10 bases between. The germline gives CDR1 SGHNT, CDR2 YYREEE (reference sequence). CDR3 sequence: CASSLDQGTTDTQYF. CDR3 sequence (DNA): TGTGCCAGCAGCTTGGATCAGGGAACCACAGATACGCAGTATTTT.

The genes are TRBV29-1 and TRBJ1-1; no clear D. Germline CDR1 SQVTM, CDR2 ANQGSEA. V lost 4 bases and J lost 4, with 7 bases in between. The CDR3 contains 11 residues. CDR3 nucleotides: TGCAGCGTTGGGAAAGGCACTGAAGCTTTCTTT. This gives the protein CSVGKGTEAFF. Full variable domain (missing parts from reference TRBV29-1 and TRBJ1-1): SAVISQKPSRDICQRGTSLTIQCQVDSQVTMMFWYRQQPGQSLTLIATANQGSEATYESGFVIDKFPISRPNLTFSTLTVSNMSPEDSSIYLCSVGKGTEAFFGQGTRLTVV.

V is TRBV11-2 and J is TRBJ1-4, with D hard to call. Germline-derived CDR1 and CDR2 are SGHAT and FQNNGV. With 0 bases removed from V and 3 bases from J, the gap between germline ends came to 8 bases. This CDR3 region has 15 residues. The CDR3 DNA reads TGTGCCAGCAGCTTAGACGGTTTAGCTAATGAAAAACTGTTTTTT. Its translation is CASSLDGLANEKLFF.

The rearrangement joins TRBV5-4 to TRBJ1-5, with D possibly matching TRBD1 (6 bases). The CDR3 is 13 residues long. Germline CDR1 is SGHNT and CDR2 is YYREEE (reference sequence). Trimming shortened V by 0 bases and J by 7 bases, and 8 bases separated the two germline ends. DNA of the CDR3: TGTGCCAGCAGCTTGGACAGGGACCAGCCCCAGCATTTT. Encoded protein: CASSLDRDQPQHF. Variable domain in full (rest from reference TRBV5-4 and TRBJ1-5): ETGVTQSPTHLIKTRGQQVTLRCSSQSGHNTVSWYQQALGQGPQFIFQYYREEENGRGNFPPRFSGLQFPNYSSELNVNALELDDSALYLCASSLDRDQPQHFGDGTRLSIL.

The chain recombines TRBV5-4 with TRBJ2-7, with 10 bases matching TRBD2. The germline V gene encodes CDR1 SGHNT and CDR2 YYREEE (reference sequence). J lost 4 bases, V lost 0 bases, and 1 base had no gene match. This CDR3 is 14 amino acids long. CDR3 DNA sequence: TGTGCCAGCAGCTTGGCTAGCGGGAGTTACGAGCAGTACTTC. Residues: CASSLASGSYEQYF.

The V call is TRBV10-3, the J call TRBJ1-1; tentative D call: TRBD1 (6 bases). CDR3 size: 14 residues. The V and J ends lost 8 bases and 1 base respectively, with 14 bases between them. CDR1 is ENHRY and CDR2 is SYGVKD in the germline V gene. CDR3 amino acids: CAIRFEGGNTEAFF. Written as DNA, the CDR3 is TGTGCCATCCGATTTGAGGGGGGGAACACTGAAGCTTTCTTT.

The chain carries TRBV11-3 and TRBJ1-1; 7 nucleotides agree with TRBD1. In germline, CDR1 is SGHNT, CDR2 YENEEA. With V trimmed by 1 base and J by 6 bases, 8 bases remained unmatched. The CDR3 consists of 15 residues. The CDR3 is CASSLGGGASAEAFF. The CDR3 region has the DNA TGTGCCAGCAGCTTAGGAGGGGGCGCGTCGGCTGAAGCTTTCTTT.

This clone showed up just a few times. This rearrangement joins TRBV15 to TRBJ1-4; 8 positions match TRBD1. Germline V gene data show CDR1 as LNHNV and CDR2 as YYDKDF (reference sequence). Trimming at V came to 3 bases and at J to 0 bases, leaving 6 bases not matched to a gene. The CDR3 is 17 residues long. The CDR3 reads CATSSAGQGSTNEKLFF. CDR3 sequence (DNA): TGTGCCACCAGCAGCGCTGGACAGGGCTCAACTAATGAAAAACTGTTTTTT.

This clone was recorded once. V gene TRBV7-2 combines with J gene TRBJ2-3; D is perhaps TRBD2 (7 bases). CDR1 and CDR2 (germline): SGHTA, FQGNSA. With 3 bases removed from V and 2 bases from J, the gap between germline ends came to 12 bases. The CDR3 runs 15 residues. CDR3 loop: CASSLWGGLTDTQYF. DNA of the CDR3: TGTGCCAGCAGCTTGTGGGGGGGGCTCACAGATACGCAGTATTTT.

DNA for the CDR3: TGCGCCAGCAGCTGGTCGGGAATGGCTAATGAAAAACTGTTTTTT. This codes for CASSWSGMANEKLFF. The rearrangement joins TRBV5-1 to TRBJ1-4; D unresolved. The V end was cut by 3 bases, the J end by 3 bases, with 12 bases between. Germline CDR1 SGHRS, CDR2 YFSETQ. CDR3 size: 15 residues.

This clone has a single count. The V and J genes are TRBV18 and TRBJ1-3; D may be TRBD1 (5 bases). The V end lost 2 bases, the J end lost 7 bases, and 18 bases lay between the germline ends. The CDR3 spans 16 residues. Germline CDR1 is KGHSH and CDR2 is LQKENI. This chain's CDR3 is CASSPDSQGSSNTIYF. The DNA of the CDR3 is TGTGCCAGCTCACCAGATTCTCAGGGTTCCAGCAACACCATATATTTT.

This clone came up a few times. This chain joins TRBV5-1 and TRBJ2-1; a weak D match, TRBD2 (6 bases). The CDR3 length is 16 residues. CDR1 is SGHRS and CDR2 is YFSETQ in the germline V gene. V was cut by 0 bases and J by 3 bases, with 13 bases left in between. CDR3 in DNA: TGCGCCAGCAGCTTGGACCCGGGAGTTGGCTACAATGAGCAGTTCTTC. It codes for CASSLDPGVGYNEQFF. Full variable domain (rest looked up from reference TRBV5-1 and TRBJ2-1): KAGVTQTPRYLIKTRGQQVTLSCSPISGHRSVSWYQQTPGQGLQFLFEYFSETQRNKGNFPGRFSGRQFSNSRSEMNVSTLELGDSALYLCASSLDPGVGYNEQFFGPGTRLTVL.

The chain links TRBV28 to TRBJ2-7, with 7 bases identical to TRBD1. The ends lost 5 bases at V and 5 bases at J; junction bases unmatched: 9. Germline CDR1 reads MDHEN; CDR2 reads SYDVKM. The CDR3 runs to 14 residues. The CDR3 DNA follows: TGTGCCAGCAGTAAGACAGGGAGCTACAACGAGCAGTACTTC. Protein product: CASSKTGSYNEQYF.

The chain combines TRBV6-2 or TRBV6-3 with TRBJ1-2, with D uncertain. Looked up from germline, CDR1 is MNHEY and CDR2 is SVGEGT. The ends were cut back, 2 bases at V and 3 bases at J, with 13 bases in the middle. The CDR3 has 15 residues. The CDR3 loop is CASSYGPLEDYGYTF. The DNA for the CDR3 is TGTGCCAGCAGTTACGGGCCACTCGAGGACTATGGCTACACCTTC.